These 14 T cell receptor beta chains were sequenced from one sample in a study of shared clonotypes between healthy human individuals. Here immunoSEQ multiplex PCR was the method, and the copy in TCRdb shows in-frame clones only, minus some. The sample lists approximately 2.3 million clones; 85% to 95% were seen once. Source material: naive CD4+ T cells from PBMCs. Subset denoted: CD45RA+ positively selected. The origin of the receptors is a young man in good health. Some clones in this sample may be carry-over from other donors' samples.

The chain combines TRBV9 with TRBJ2-5; 8 bases align to TRBD2. CDR3 length equals 15 residues. V shed 3 bases and J 5 bases; nucleotides not matched to a gene: 9. The germline V gene encodes CDR1 SGDLS and CDR2 YYNGEE. The CDR3 here is CASSANSGGRETQYF. The DNA of the CDR3 is TGTGCCAGCAGCGCAAACTCGGGAGGGAGGGAGACCCAGTACTTC.

This clone was detected once. V is TRBV5-1 and J is TRBJ2-1; TRBD2 matches at 13 bases. The CDR3 spans 17 residues. After removal of 2 bases from V and 9 bases from J, the junction contained 11 bases not matched to a gene. CDR1 is SGHRS, CDR2 YFSETQ, per germline. The CDR3 loop is CASSLQAGTSGTGEQFF. In DNA, the CDR3 is TGCGCCAGCAGCTTACAAGCCGGGACTAGCGGGACCGGTGAGCAGTTCTTC.

The rearrangement links TRBV27 to TRBJ1-2, with D perhaps matching TRBD1 (5 bases). The V gene lost 2 bases and the J gene lost 7 bases, with 20 bases spanning the gap. Germline assignment: CDR1 MNHEY and CDR2 SMNVEV (reference sequence). The CDR3 runs 16 residues. The CDR3 DNA reads TGTGCCAGCAGTTTAAATTGGCGGGGACTCGCGGGTGGCTACACCTTC. Protein sequence: CASSLNWRGLAGGYTF.

The gene calls are TRBV19 and TRBJ1-1, with D unclear. The CDR3 has 12 amino acids. Trimming left V 6 bases short and J 0 bases short, with 5 bases between. Per germline, CDR1 LNHDA and CDR2 SQIVND (reference sequence). CDR3 amino acids: CASSFMNTEAFF. In DNA, the CDR3 is TGTGCCAGTAGCTTCATGAACACTGAAGCTTTCTTT.

The genes are TRBV28 and TRBJ2-1; the D is unclear. Germline lookup yields CDR1 MDHEN and CDR2 SYDVKM. CDR3 length equals 9 residues. Trimming removed 5 bases from V and 15 bases from J, with 8 bases in between. The CDR3 coding sequence is TGTGCCAGCAGTAATCCGGGGTTCTTC. Residues: CASSNPGFF.

CDR3 DNA: TGTGCCTGGAGTGTTACGTTGAGGCGGCGGGATGTGGTGGGGGCCAACGTCCTGACTTTC. This sequence encodes CAWSVTLRRRDVVGANVLTF. The chain recombines TRBV30 with TRBJ2-6; D might be TRBD2 (6 bases). Trimming cost V 0 bases and J 4 bases, with 25 bases left between them. CDR1 and CDR2 (germline): GTSNPN, SVGIG (reference sequence). The CDR3 runs 20 residues.

The chain employs TRBV18 and TRBJ1-2; D is undetermined. CDR1 is KGHSH and CDR2 is LQKENI in the germline V gene. The ends were cut back, 0 bases at V and 1 base at J, with 6 bases in the middle. CDR3 length equals 14 residues. CDR3 loop: CASSPPGVNYGYTF. For the CDR3, the DNA is TGTGCCAGCTCACCACCGGGTGTTAACTATGGCTACACCTTC.

CDR3 coding DNA: TGTGCCAGCAGTTCAGACAGGGTTGGCTACACCTTC. It translates to CASSSDRVGYTF. The rearrangement joins TRBV28 to TRBJ1-2; 7 nucleotides line up with TRBD1. Germline V lookup: CDR1 MDHEN, CDR2 SYDVKM. CDR3 size: 12 residues. After removal of 4 bases from V and 7 bases from J, the junction contained 3 bases not matched to a gene.

V is TRBV18 and J is TRBJ1-3; D not certain. Germline V gene sequence: CDR1 KGHSH, CDR2 LQKENI. The CDR3 runs 16 residues. Trimming cost V 2 bases and J 0 bases, with 11 bases left between them. Here the CDR3 reads CASSPKASDSGNTIYF. The CDR3 bases are TGTGCCAGCTCACCAAAGGCCTCAGACTCTGGAAACACCATATATTTT.

In its sample, this clone was seen once. The V call is TRBV6-7, the J call TRBJ2-7; 15 bases are shared with TRBD2. TRBV6-7 qualifies as an ORF whose function is uncertain. V was clipped by 2 bases and J by 0 bases; unmatched bases: 5. The CDR3 is made up of 18 amino acids. This CDR3 is CASSYAGLAGGPSYEQYF. The CDR3 coding sequence is TGTGCCAGCAGTTACGCCGGACTAGCGGGAGGGCCCTCCTACGAGCAGTACTTC.

J is TRBJ2-1 and V is TRBV5-1; TRBD2 matches 10 bases. The CDR3 loop spans 15 amino acids. V lost 2 bases, J lost 5 bases, and 4 bases stayed unmatched. Looked up from germline, CDR1 is SGHRS and CDR2 is YFSETQ. CDR3 DNA sequence: TGCGCCAGCAGCTTTACTAGCGGGGCTAACAATGAGCAGTTCTTC. Protein product: CASSFTSGANNEQFF.

The genes are TRBV7-9 and TRBJ1-1; perhaps TRBD1 as D (5 bases). The V end was cut by 5 bases, the J end by 1 base, with 8 bases between. This CDR3 is 13 amino acids long. CDR1 is SEHNR and CDR2 is FQNEAQ in the germline V gene (reference sequence). The CDR3 loop is CASSQQANTEAFF. Here the CDR3 DNA reads TGTGCCAGCAGCCAACAGGCGAACACTGAAGCTTTCTTT.

In this sample, this clone turned up once. This chain uses TRBV12-5 with TRBJ2-5; D gene uncertain. The germline V gene has CDR1 LGHNT and CDR2 FRNRAP. This CDR3 comprises 11 residues. Trimming shortened V by 7 bases and J by 0 bases, and 3 bases separated the two germline ends. Here the CDR3 reads CASAHQETQYF. The CDR3 DNA reads TGTGCTAGTGCCCACCAAGAGACCCAGTACTTC.

This clone was detected only once. The rearrangement links TRBV5-1 to TRBJ2-1; 10 bases match TRBD2. V lost 8 bases, J lost 5 bases, and 10 bases stayed unmatched. The CDR3 extends over 15 amino acids. Germline assignment: CDR1 SGHRS and CDR2 YFSETQ. The CDR3 region is CASSGLAGVNNEQFF. CDR3 nucleotides: TGCGCCAGTAGCGGGCTAGCGGGAGTGAACAATGAGCAGTTCTTC.